A selection of T cell receptor beta chains follows, all from one sample in a study of T-cell memory formation after mild COVID-19. TCRdb processed the 5' RACE reads anew with MiXCR; each CDR3 protein has one entry. The table shows approximately 210,000 distinct CDR3 sequences, with 10% to 13% occurring only once. The sample was PBMCs or a T cell subset sorted from them (not recorded which). All receptors derive from a man between 18 and 35 years old who had mild COVID-19 (a few samples of this study predate the infection). Cell type and time point are not known. The conserved cysteine and the conserved F or W are not part of the CDR3 here. Each record gives: D gene, J gene, V gene, CDR3 protein. D genes are given only for firm matches.

d_call: -; j_call: TRBJ2-5; v_call: TRBV4-1; cdr3_aa: ASSVTGTRVETQY
d_call: -; j_call: TRBJ2-5; v_call: TRBV5-6; cdr3_aa: ASLHRSRETQY
d_call: -; j_call: TRBJ1-3; v_call: TRBV5-1; cdr3_aa: ASSLGLGPGNTIY
d_call: TRBD1; j_call: TRBJ2-7; v_call: TRBV25-1; cdr3_aa: ASSERTGPYEQY
d_call: -; j_call: TRBJ2-3; v_call: TRBV2; cdr3_aa: ASRGGPSTDTQY
d_call: -; j_call: TRBJ2-3; v_call: TRBV28; cdr3_aa: ASSLWRGSGADTQY
d_call: -; j_call: TRBJ2-5; v_call: TRBV7-6; cdr3_aa: ASSFLYQETQY
d_call: TRBD1; j_call: TRBJ1-1; v_call: TRBV4-2; cdr3_aa: ASSLYLGTGGEAF
d_call: TRBD2; j_call: TRBJ2-3; v_call: TRBV7-2; cdr3_aa: ASSLERGVPSTDTQY
d_call: TRBD2; j_call: TRBJ2-3; v_call: TRBV27; cdr3_aa: ASSFRLATDTQY
d_call: TRBD1; j_call: TRBJ2-5; v_call: TRBV12-3/TRBV12-4; cdr3_aa: ASTGTARETQY
d_call: TRBD1; j_call: TRBJ1-6; v_call: TRBV3-1; cdr3_aa: ASSQTGTGGAPLH
d_call: -; j_call: TRBJ1-1; v_call: TRBV6-5; cdr3_aa: ASSPRDTTEAF
d_call: -; j_call: TRBJ1-5; v_call: TRBV6-2/TRBV6-3; cdr3_aa: ASTRFNQPQH
d_call: -; j_call: TRBJ2-7; v_call: TRBV4-1; cdr3_aa: ASSQEAAPGYEQY
d_call: TRBD2; j_call: TRBJ2-1; v_call: TRBV11-2; cdr3_aa: ASSSGAGGPNEQF
d_call: -; j_call: TRBJ2-1; v_call: TRBV20-1; cdr3_aa: SARRSTDNEQF
d_call: -; j_call: TRBJ2-1; v_call: TRBV7-2; cdr3_aa: ASSRGYSYNEQF
d_call: TRBD2; j_call: TRBJ2-7; v_call: TRBV7-8; cdr3_aa: ASSSGTITLYEQY
d_call: -; j_call: TRBJ1-1; v_call: TRBV6-2/TRBV6-3; cdr3_aa: ASSYSNYRANTEAF
d_call: -; j_call: TRBJ2-2; v_call: TRBV5-1; cdr3_aa: ASSLTLGAGELF
d_call: -; j_call: TRBJ2-3; v_call: TRBV7-3; cdr3_aa: ASSLARSDTQY
d_call: -; j_call: TRBJ2-5; v_call: TRBV9; cdr3_aa: ASSSLTSGETQY